This T cell receptor beta chain stems from a study of CD8 T cells in ankylosing spondylitis. The CDR3 runs 11 residues. CDR1 is SQVTM and CDR2 is ANQGSEA in the germline V gene. With 4 bases removed from V and 5 bases from J, the gap between germline ends came to 6 bases. Study-wide findings and caveats: Disease-associated clones were reportedly significantly overrepresented in matched ankylosing spondylitis synovial fluid. Characteristic, it appeared, of ankylosing spondylitis blood was a TCR beta motif of eight highly homologous variants.

This clonotype was seen at least ten times. Its target is unknown. Quantitative barcoded 5'-RACE was used to prepare TCR beta libraries. One entry per CDR3 protein, called by TCRdb with MiXCR from the 5' RACE reads. Of almost 400,000 distinct CDR3 sequences in the sample, about a fifth were seen once. The sequenced sample consisted of blood, either unsorted or a sorted T cell fraction (not recorded which). The TCR originated in a male donor with ankylosing spondylitis. The V gene is TRBV29-1, the J gene TRBJ2-4; D is ambiguous. DNA for the CDR3: TGCAGCGTTGGCCGGCAAAACATTCAGTACTTC. The encoded protein is CSVGRQNIQYF.